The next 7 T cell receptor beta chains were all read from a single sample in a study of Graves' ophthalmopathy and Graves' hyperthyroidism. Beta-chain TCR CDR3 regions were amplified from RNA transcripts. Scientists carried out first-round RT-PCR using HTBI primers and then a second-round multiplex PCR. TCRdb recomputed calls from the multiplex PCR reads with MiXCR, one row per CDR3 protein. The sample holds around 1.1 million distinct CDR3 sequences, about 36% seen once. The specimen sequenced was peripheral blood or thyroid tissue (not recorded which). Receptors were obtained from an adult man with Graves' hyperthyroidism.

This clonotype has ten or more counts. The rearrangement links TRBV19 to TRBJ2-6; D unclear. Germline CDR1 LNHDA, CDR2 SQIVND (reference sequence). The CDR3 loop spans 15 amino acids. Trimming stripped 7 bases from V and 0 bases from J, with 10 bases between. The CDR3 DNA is TGTGCCAGTAACTACATTAGCTCTGGGGCCAACGTCCTGACTTTC. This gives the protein CASNYISSGANVLTF.

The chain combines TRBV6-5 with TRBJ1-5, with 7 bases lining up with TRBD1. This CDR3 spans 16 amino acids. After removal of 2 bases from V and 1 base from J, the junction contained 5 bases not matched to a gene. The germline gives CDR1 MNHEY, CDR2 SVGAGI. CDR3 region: CASSYTGTASNQPQHF. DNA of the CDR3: TGTGCCAGCAGTTACACCGGGACAGCAAGCAATCAGCCCCAGCATTTT.

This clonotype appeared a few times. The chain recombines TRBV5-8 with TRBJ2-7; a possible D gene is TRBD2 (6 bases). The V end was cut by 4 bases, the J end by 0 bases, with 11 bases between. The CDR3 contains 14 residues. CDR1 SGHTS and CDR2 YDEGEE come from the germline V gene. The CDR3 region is CASSRGLNSYEQYF. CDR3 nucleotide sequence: TGTGCCAGCAGCAGGGGACTGAACTCCTACGAGCAGTACTTC.

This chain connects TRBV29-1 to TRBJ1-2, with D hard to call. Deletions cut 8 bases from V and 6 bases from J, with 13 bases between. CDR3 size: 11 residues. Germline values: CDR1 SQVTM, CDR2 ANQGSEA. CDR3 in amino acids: CSLVGADGYTF. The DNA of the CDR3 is TGCAGCTTGGTGGGAGCGGATGGCTACACCTTC. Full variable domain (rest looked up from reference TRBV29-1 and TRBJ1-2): SAVISQKPSRDICQRGTSLTIQCQVDSQVTMMFWYRQQPGQSLTLIATANQGSEATYESGFVIDKFPISRPNLTFSTLTVSNMSPEDSSIYLCSLVGADGYTFGSGTRLTVV.

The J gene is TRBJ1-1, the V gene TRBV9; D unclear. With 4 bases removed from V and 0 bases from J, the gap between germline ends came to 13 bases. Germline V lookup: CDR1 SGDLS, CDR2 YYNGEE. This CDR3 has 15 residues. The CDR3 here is CASSRPEQMNTEAFF. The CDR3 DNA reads TGTGCCAGCAGCCGACCCGAGCAAATGAACACTGAAGCTTTCTTT.

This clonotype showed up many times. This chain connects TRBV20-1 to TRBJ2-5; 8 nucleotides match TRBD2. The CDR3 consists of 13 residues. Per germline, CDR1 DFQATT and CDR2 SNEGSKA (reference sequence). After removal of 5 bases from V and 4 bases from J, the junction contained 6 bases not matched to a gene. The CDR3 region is CSALTGGVETQYF. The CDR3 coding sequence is TGCAGTGCTCTGACGGGAGGGGTAGAGACCCAGTACTTC.

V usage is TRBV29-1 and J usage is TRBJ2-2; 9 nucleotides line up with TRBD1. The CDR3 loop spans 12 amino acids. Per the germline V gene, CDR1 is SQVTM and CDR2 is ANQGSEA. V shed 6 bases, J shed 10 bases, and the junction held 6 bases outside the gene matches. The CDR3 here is CSVGTGSVELFF. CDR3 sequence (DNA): TGCAGCGTAGGGACAGGGAGTGTGGAGCTGTTTTTT.